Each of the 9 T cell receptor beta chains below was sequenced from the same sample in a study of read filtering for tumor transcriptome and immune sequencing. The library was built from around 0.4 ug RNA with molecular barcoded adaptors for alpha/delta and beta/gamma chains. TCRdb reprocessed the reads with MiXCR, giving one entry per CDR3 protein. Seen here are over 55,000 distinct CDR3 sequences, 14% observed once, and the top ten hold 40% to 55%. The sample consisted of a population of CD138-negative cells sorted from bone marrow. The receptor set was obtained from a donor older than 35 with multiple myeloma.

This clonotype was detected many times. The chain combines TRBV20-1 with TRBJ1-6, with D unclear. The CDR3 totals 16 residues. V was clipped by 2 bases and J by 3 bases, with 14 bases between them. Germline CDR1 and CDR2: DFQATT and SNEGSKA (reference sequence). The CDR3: CSARSLSRSYNSPLHF. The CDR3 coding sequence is TGCAGTGCTAGATCCCTCTCCCGAAGCTATAATTCACCCCTCCACTTT.

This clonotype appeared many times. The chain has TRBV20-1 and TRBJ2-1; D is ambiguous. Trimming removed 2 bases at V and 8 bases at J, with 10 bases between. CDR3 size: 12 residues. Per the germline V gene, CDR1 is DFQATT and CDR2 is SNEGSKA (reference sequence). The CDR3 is CSARLASDEQFF. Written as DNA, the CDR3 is TGCAGTGCTAGATTGGCATCGGATGAGCAGTTCTTC.

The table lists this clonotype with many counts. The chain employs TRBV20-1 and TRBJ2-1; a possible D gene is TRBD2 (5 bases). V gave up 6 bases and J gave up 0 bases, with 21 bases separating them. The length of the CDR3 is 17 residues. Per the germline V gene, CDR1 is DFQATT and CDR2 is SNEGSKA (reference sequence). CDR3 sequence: CSAEQLQRTLSYNEQFF. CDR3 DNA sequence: TGCAGTGCGGAGCAATTACAGCGGACCCTCTCCTACAATGAGCAGTTCTTC.

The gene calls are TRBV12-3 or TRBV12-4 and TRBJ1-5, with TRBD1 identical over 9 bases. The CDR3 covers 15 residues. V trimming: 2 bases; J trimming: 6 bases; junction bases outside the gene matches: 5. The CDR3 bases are TGTGCCAGCAGTTTACTCGGGACAGGGATTCAGCCCCAGCATTTT. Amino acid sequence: CASSLLGTGIQPQHF.

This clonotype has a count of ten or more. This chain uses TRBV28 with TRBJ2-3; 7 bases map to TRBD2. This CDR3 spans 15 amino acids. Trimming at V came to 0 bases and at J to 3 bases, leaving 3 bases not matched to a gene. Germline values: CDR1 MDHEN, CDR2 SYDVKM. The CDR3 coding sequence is TGTGCCAGCAGTTTATGGGCTAGCGGAACAGATACGCAGTATTTT. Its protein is CASSLWASGTDTQYF.

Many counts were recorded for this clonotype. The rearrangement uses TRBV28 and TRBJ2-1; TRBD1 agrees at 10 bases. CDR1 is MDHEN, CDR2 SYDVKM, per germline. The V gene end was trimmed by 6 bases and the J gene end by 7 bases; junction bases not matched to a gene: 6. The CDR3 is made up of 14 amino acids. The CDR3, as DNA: TGTGCCAGCAGGATACCGGGACAGGGGAATGAGCAGTTCTTC. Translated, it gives CASRIPGQGNEQFF.

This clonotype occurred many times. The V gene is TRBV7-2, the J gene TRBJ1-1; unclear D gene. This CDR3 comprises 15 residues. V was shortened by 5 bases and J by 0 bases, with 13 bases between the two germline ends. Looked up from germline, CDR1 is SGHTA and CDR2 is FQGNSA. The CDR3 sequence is CASSRRKGLNTEAFF. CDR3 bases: TGTGCCAGCAGCCGCCGGAAGGGTCTGAACACTGAAGCTTTCTTT.

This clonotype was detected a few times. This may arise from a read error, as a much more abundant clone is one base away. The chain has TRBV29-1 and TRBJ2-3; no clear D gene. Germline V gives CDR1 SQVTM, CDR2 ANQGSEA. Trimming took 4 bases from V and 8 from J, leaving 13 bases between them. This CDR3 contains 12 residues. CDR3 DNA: TGCAGCGTTGTGGTGGAGACGGGTACGCAGTATTTT. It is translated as CSVVVETGTQYF.

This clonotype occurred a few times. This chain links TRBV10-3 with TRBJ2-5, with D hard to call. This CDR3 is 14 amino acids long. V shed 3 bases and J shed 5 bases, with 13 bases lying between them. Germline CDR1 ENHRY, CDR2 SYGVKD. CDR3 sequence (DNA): TGTGCCATCAGTGAAGGCGGAAGGAGTGAGACCCAGTACTTC. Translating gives CAISEGGRSETQYF.